Reported below is one TCR beta chain. The sample belongs to a study of early T cells in non-severe SARS-CoV-2 infection. Researchers attached unique molecular identifiers to individual cDNA molecules. TCRdb called the 5' RACE reads again in MiXCR, with one record for every CDR3 protein. Here the sample spans under 60,000 distinct CDR3 sequences, around 9.6% being singletons. J lost 6 bases, V lost 1 base, and 4 bases had no gene match. The CDR3 has 15 amino acids. In germline, CDR1 is SEHNR, CDR2 FQNEAQ (reference sequence). This chain uses TRBV7-9 with TRBJ2-1; 9 bases are shared with TRBD1. The source of this sequence is an adult who was a healthcare worker with PCR-confirmed SARS-CoV-2 infection or an uninfected control (not recorded which). The material sequenced was whole blood, taken at baseline. The CDR3 loop reads CASSLGDRGINEQFF. The CDR3, as DNA: TGTGCCAGCAGCTTAGGAGACAGGGGGATCAATGAGCAGTTCTTC. Complete variable domain (other parts from reference TRBV7-9 and TRBJ2-1): DTGVSQNPRHKITKRGQNVTFRCDPISEHNRLYWYRQTLGQGPEFLTYFQNEAQLEKSRLLSDRFSAERPKGSFSTLEIQRTEQGDSAMYLCASSLGDRGINEQFFGPGTRLTVL.